One and the same sample provided the 16 T cell receptor beta chains below, sequenced in a study of blood T cells in healthy people across ages. Sample-barcoded 5' priming and a J-beta primer mix drove a second PCR of roughly 6 to 12 cycles. TCRdb reprocessed the 5' RACE reads with MiXCR, giving one entry per CDR3 protein. Among around 1,700,000 distinct CDR3 sequences listed, 28% were seen once. Sample: blood. These receptors were obtained from a woman aged 30 to 39 in good health.

The chain carries TRBV7-2 and TRBJ2-3, with TRBD2 matching 9 bases. CDR3 length: 18 amino acids. The V gene's germline CDR1 is SGHTA and CDR2 FQGNSA. V was clipped by 4 bases and J by 0 bases; unmatched bases: 11. The CDR3 DNA sequence: TGTGCCAGCAGCTATGGCGGAAGCGGGAGGTCTAGCACAGATACGCAGTATTTT. Translated, it gives CASSYGGSGRSSTDTQYF.

Remarks on this clonotype: This may be a read error: a much more frequent sequence differs by one nucleotide. CDR3 bases: TGTGCCAGCAGCGCGACAGGGAGCTCAGGAGAGACCCAGTACTTC. The encoded protein is CASSATGSSGETQYF. This chain connects TRBV9 to TRBJ2-5; TRBD1 aligns across 7 bases. Trimming removed 3 bases from V and 4 bases from J; junction bases left unmatched: 9. This CDR3 is built from 15 residues. Germline CDR1 is SGDLS and CDR2 is YYNGEE.

The sample holds many counts of this clonotype. The gene calls are TRBV24-1 and TRBJ2-7; TRBD1 matches 7 bases. V was pared by 2 bases and J by 4 bases, with 4 bases of the junction left unmatched. This CDR3 is 14 amino acids long. Looked up from germline, CDR1 is KGHDR and CDR2 is SFDVKD. The CDR3 coding sequence is TGTGCCACCAGTGATTCCGGACAGGAATACGAGCAGTACTTC. This gives the protein CATSDSGQEYEQYF.

The chain has TRBV3-1 and TRBJ1-2, with D possibly being TRBD1 (6 bases). The germline CDR1 and CDR2 sequences are LGHDT and YNNKEL (reference sequence). This CDR3 contains 13 residues. V lost 1 base, J lost 6 bases, and 9 bases lay in between. In DNA, the CDR3 is TGTGCCAGCAGCCAAGCACAGGGAGATGGCTACACCTTC. As protein: CASSQAQGDGYTF.

This chain connects TRBV20-1 to TRBJ1-1; the D gene is possibly TRBD1 (6 bases). There are 14 residues in the CDR3. The V gene's germline CDR1 is DFQATT and CDR2 SNEGSKA (reference sequence). The CDR3 loop reads CRAESGQKNTEAFF. Here the CDR3 DNA reads TGCAGGGCGGAATCCGGACAGAAGAACACTGAAGCTTTCTTT.

V usage is TRBV20-1 and J usage is TRBJ2-1, with a possible D match to TRBD2 (6 bases). Between the trimmed V and J ends, which lost 5 bases and 4 bases, there was a span of 15 bases. Germline CDR1 reads DFQATT; CDR2 reads SNEGSKA (reference sequence). CDR3 length equals 14 residues. The CDR3 sequence: CSAGPAAGYNEQFF. The CDR3 DNA reads as TGCAGTGCTGGCCCCGCAGCGGGTTACAATGAGCAGTTCTTC.

The V gene is TRBV12-3 or TRBV12-4, the J gene TRBJ2-5; D unresolved. The CDR3 totals 14 residues. V gave up 3 bases and J gave up 5 bases, with 13 bases separating them. CDR3 in DNA: TGTGCCAGCAGTTTGGCCCCCCGGACGGAGACCCAGTACTTC. As protein: CASSLAPRTETQYF.

This clonotype was seen many times. This chain connects TRBV15 to TRBJ2-3; D is unresolved. Germline values: CDR1 LNHNV, CDR2 YYDKDF (reference sequence). The CDR3 sequence is 14 residues long. V lost 2 bases to trimming and J lost 0 bases, with 6 bases between them. Here the CDR3 reads CATSRQASTDTQYF. The CDR3 DNA reads TGTGCCACCAGCAGACAAGCCAGCACAGATACGCAGTATTTT.

This clonotype was observed many times. The J gene is TRBJ1-2, the V gene TRBV6-5; D gene unclear. The CDR3 is made up of 16 amino acids. Between the trimmed V and J ends, which lost 0 bases and 4 bases, there was a span of 15 bases. Per the germline V gene, CDR1 is MNHEY and CDR2 is SVGAGI. As DNA, the CDR3 is TGTGCCAGCAGTTACTCAGCAATAGGTGGCGGCTATGGCTACACCTTC. Translation gives CASSYSAIGGGYGYTF.

This clonotype was observed a handful of times. This chain uses TRBV9 with TRBJ2-1, with TRBD2 matching 9 bases. In germline, CDR1 is SGDLS, CDR2 YYNGEE. This CDR3 has 16 residues. Trimming cost V 0 bases and J 6 bases; bases outside gene matches: 7. The CDR3 DNA sequence: TGTGCCAGCAGCGTAGTGCGAGCGGGAGGCTCCAATGAGCAGTTCTTC. Translation gives CASSVVRAGGSNEQFF.

This clonotype was seen many times. The chain links TRBV10-1 to TRBJ2-5; TRBD1 agrees at 8 bases. Looked up from germline, CDR1 is WNHNN and CDR2 is SYGVQD (reference sequence). Trimming cost V 4 bases and J 2 bases; bases outside gene matches: 6. The CDR3 extends over 15 amino acids. The CDR3 sequence is CASSGGGQGQETQYF. CDR3 DNA: TGCGCCAGCAGTGGGGGCGGACAGGGACAAGAGACCCAGTACTTC.

This clonotype was observed a single time. The V and J genes are TRBV6-5 and TRBJ2-7; TRBD1 aligns across 9 bases. V shed 5 bases and J 4 bases; nucleotides not matched to a gene: 6. CDR3 length: 14 amino acids. Germline CDR1 MNHEY, CDR2 SVGAGI. CDR3 protein: CASSGGTGRYEQYF. The CDR3 nucleotides are TGTGCCAGCAGTGGCGGGACAGGGCGTTACGAGCAGTACTTC.

This clonotype was seen a handful of times. The chain has TRBV20-1 and TRBJ2-5, with D possibly called TRBD1 or TRBD2 (5 bases each). From germline, CDR1 is DFQATT and CDR2 SNEGSKA (reference sequence). Trimming pared 1 base from V and 3 bases from J, leaving 12 bases between. The CDR3 runs to 14 residues. CDR3 in amino acids: CSARAGTLEETQYF. CDR3 sequence (DNA): TGCAGTGCTAGAGCCGGGACCCTCGAAGAGACCCAGTACTTC.

This clonotype was observed a few times. This rearrangement joins TRBV12-3 or TRBV12-4 to TRBJ2-3, with TRBD2 matching 12 bases. Unmatched junction bases numbered 2, after V lost 5 bases and J lost 2 bases. CDR3 length: 15 amino acids. CDR3 region: CASSRTSGTTDTQYF. CDR3 nucleotide sequence: TGTGCCAGCAGTCGGACTAGCGGGACCACAGATACGCAGTATTTT.

The rearrangement links TRBV20-1 to TRBJ2-1; 8 bases line up with TRBD1. From germline, CDR1 is DFQATT and CDR2 SNEGSKA (reference sequence). The junction had 4 bases not matched to a gene; V was cut back by 5 bases and J by 7 bases. This CDR3 has 12 residues. CDR3 coding DNA: TGCAGTGCTGCCGGGACAGGTAATGAGCAGTTCTTC. It codes for CSAAGTGNEQFF.

This clonotype was detected only a few times. The V call is TRBV29-1, the J call TRBJ1-4; no firm D call. V gave up 7 bases and J gave up 4 bases, with 10 bases separating them. The germline V gene has CDR1 SQVTM and CDR2 ANQGSEA. The CDR3 loop spans 12 amino acids. CDR3 protein: CSAWGDNEKLFF. CDR3 in DNA: TGCAGCGCTTGGGGTGATAATGAAAAACTGTTTTTT.